Each of the 32 T cell receptor beta chains below was sequenced from the same sample in a study of human T cells and chemical hapten exposure (dated by TCRdb to the early 2020s). To prepare the library, RACE was applied. For sequencing, a NextSeq 500 was employed. Through fastp at Q25 and MiXCR, TCRdb rebuilt clones from the public reads, retaining in-frame beta chains. CDR3 protein sequences are deduplicated, and each keeps its most common genes and DNA. This sample comprises around 120,000 distinct CDR3 sequences, 9.5% to 13% of them detected only once. The ten largest clonotypes hold around 1.4% of the sample. The meaning of the sample's time point label: patch test 1, 2 weeks after DPC sensitization. This sample's treatment or condition label indicates: therapeutic diphenylcyclopropenone sensitization with weekly scalp DPC. This material consisted of whole blood, taken in connection with sensitization to the hapten diphenylcyclopropenone (DPC). These receptors all come from a woman in her forties or fifties with alopecia areata. Some clones in this sample may be carry-over from other donors' samples.

This clonotype was found many times. The rearrangement links TRBV7-2 to TRBJ2-5, with a weak D call TRBD2 (6 bases). Germline-derived CDR1 and CDR2 are SGHTA and FQGNSA. This CDR3 comprises 14 residues. V shed 4 bases and J shed 2 bases, with 11 bases lying between them. As DNA, the CDR3 is TGTGCCAGCAGCTGGGCTGGGAGGCAAGAGACCCAGTACTTC. It codes for CASSWAGRQETQYF.

This chain links TRBV29-1 with TRBJ2-5; D gene uncertain. The CDR3 totals 12 residues. V was trimmed by 3 bases and J by 0 bases, leaving 5 bases between them. Germline V gene data show CDR1 as SQVTM and CDR2 as ANQGSEA. The CDR3 loop reads CSVETYQETQYF. CDR3 coding DNA: TGCAGCGTTGAGACGTACCAAGAGACCCAGTACTTC.

As concerns this clonotype: One base away lies a much larger clone, so this may be a sequencing read error. The gene calls are TRBV28 and TRBJ2-3, with D possibly TRBD1 on 6 matching bases. CDR1 is MDHEN, CDR2 SYDVKM, per germline. CDR3 length: 17 amino acids. The CDR3 loop reads CVSRIRATGPSTDTQYF. The CDR3 DNA follows: TGTGTCAGCAGAATAAGGGCGACAGGCCCTAGCACAGATACGCAGTATTTT.

This clonotype was counted only a few times. The chain joins TRBV28 to TRBJ1-2; the D gene is possibly TRBD1 (5 bases). Between the trimmed V and J ends, which lost 3 bases and 2 bases, there was a span of 10 bases. Germline V gene lookup returns CDR1 MDHEN and CDR2 SYDVKM. The CDR3 sequence is 14 residues long. This CDR3 reads CASSFRGTNYGYTF. The CDR3 nucleotides read TGTGCCAGCAGTTTCCGGGGGACCAACTATGGCTACACCTTC.

This chain uses TRBV24-1 with TRBJ1-6, with TRBD1 matching over 8 bases. CDR3 length: 15 residues. Germline V gives CDR1 KGHDR, CDR2 SFDVKD. The junction had 3 bases not matched to a gene; V was cut back by 1 base and J by 8 bases. The CDR3 spells CATSDLTGGDSPLHF. The DNA of the CDR3 is TGTGCCACCAGTGATTTAACAGGGGGAGATTCACCCCTCCACTTT.

The sample holds a few counts of this clonotype. The CDR3 nucleotides read TGCAGCGACAGGGGTTTAGGCTATGGCTACACCTTC. This encodes CSDRGLGYGYTF. The chain recombines TRBV29-1 with TRBJ1-2; 7 bases agree with TRBD1. Germline loops: CDR1 SQVTM, CDR2 ANQGSEA. CDR3 length equals 12 residues. J lost 4 bases, V lost 7 bases, and 6 bases had no gene match.

A few counts support this clonotype. This chain connects TRBV19 to TRBJ2-1; D is possibly TRBD1 or TRBD2 (6 bases each). The CDR3 consists of 12 residues. The ends were cut back, 3 bases at V and 9 bases at J, with 9 bases in the middle. CDR1 and CDR2 from the germline V gene are LNHDA and SQIVND (reference sequence). The CDR3 bases are TGTGCCAGTAGTATCGGGGGCGGTGAGCAGTTCTTC. Protein sequence: CASSIGGGEQFF.

In this sample, this clonotype turned up a few times. This chain joins TRBV27 and TRBJ2-7; D possibly corresponds to TRBD2 (6 bases). The CDR3 length is 14 residues. Germline assignment: CDR1 MNHEY and CDR2 SMNVEV (reference sequence). Deletions cut 2 bases from V and 1 base from J, with 9 bases between. The CDR3 protein is CASSLVEGSYEQYF. Written as DNA, the CDR3 is TGTGCCAGCAGTTTAGTGGAGGGGTCCTACGAGCAGTACTTC.

This chain uses TRBV7-9 with TRBJ2-7; the D gene could be TRBD1 or TRBD2 (6 bases each). Trimming took 6 bases from V and 3 from J, leaving 24 bases between them. The CDR3 is 17 residues long. CDR1 is SEHNR and CDR2 is FQNEAQ in the germline V gene (reference sequence). CDR3 in DNA: TGTGCCAGCAGAAGCCCGCGGGGAAACGGACAGCACTACGAGCAGTACTTC. Amino acid sequence: CASRSPRGNGQHYEQYF. The whole variable domain, filled in from reference TRBV7-9 and TRBJ2-7, reads DTGVSQNPRHKITKRGQNVTFRCDPISEHNRLYWYRQTLGQGPEFLTYFQNEAQLEKSRLLSDRFSAERPKGSFSTLEIQRTEQGDSAMYLCASRSPRGNGQHYEQYFGPGTRLTVT.

The rearrangement uses TRBV7-2 and TRBJ2-3; D gene unclear. The V gene's germline CDR1 is SGHTA and CDR2 FQGNSA. CDR3 length equals 14 residues. Trimming pared 6 bases from V and 6 bases from J, leaving 16 bases between. The CDR3 region has the DNA TGTGCCAGCAGGTCGGGCGGATTCACGGATACGCAGTATTTT. This encodes CASRSGGFTDTQYF.

The J gene is TRBJ2-1, the V gene TRBV29-1; TRBD1 or TRBD2 may be the D gene (5 bases each). V lost 6 bases, J lost 10 bases, and 19 bases lay in between. The CDR3 runs 13 residues. CDR1 is SQVTM, CDR2 ANQGSEA, per germline. CDR3 nucleotide sequence: TGCAGCGTGGGGACCCCCGGAGATGGAGAGCAGTTCTTC. This codes for CSVGTPGDGEQFF.

This clonotype appeared a few times. This chain connects TRBV12-3 or TRBV12-4 to TRBJ1-2; D perhaps matches TRBD1 (5 bases). V was pared by 7 bases and J by 0 bases, with 9 bases between. The CDR3 has 13 amino acids. The CDR3: CASTEGPNYGYTF. The CDR3 bases are TGTGCCAGCACCGAGGGACCTAACTATGGCTACACCTTC.

This clonotype has just a few counts. The rearrangement joins TRBV12-3 or TRBV12-4 to TRBJ2-5; TRBD2 might be the D (5 bases). This CDR3 region has 11 residues. The V and J ends lost 8 bases and 4 bases respectively, with 8 bases between them. The CDR3 is CASGGGETQYF. The CDR3 nucleotides are TGTGCCAGCGGAGGAGGAGAGACCCAGTACTTC.

In its sample, this clonotype was seen many times. This chain connects TRBV5-1 to TRBJ2-1; D gene unclear. CDR1 is SGHRS, CDR2 YFSETQ, per germline. Deletions cut 0 bases from V and 11 bases from J, with 6 bases between. The CDR3 is 11 amino acids. The CDR3 nucleotides read TGCGCCAGCAGCTTGGGGCAGAAGCAGTTCTTC. It specifies CASSLGQKQFF. The full variable domain, with the rest looked up from reference TRBV5-1 and TRBJ2-1, is KAGVTQTPRYLIKTRGQQVTLSCSPISGHRSVSWYQQTPGQGLQFLFEYFSETQRNKGNFPGRFSGRQFSNSRSEMNVSTLELGDSALYLCASSLGQKQFFGPGTRLTVL.

This clonotype was counted at least ten times. The chain has TRBV29-1 and TRBJ1-1; D uncertain. Between the trimmed V and J ends, which lost 2 bases and 8 bases, there was a span of 18 bases. This CDR3 is 14 amino acids long. Looked up from germline, CDR1 is SQVTM and CDR2 is ANQGSEA. The CDR3 DNA follows: TGCAGCGTTGAACGTACTCCCTTTGCTGGGGAAGCTTTCTTT. Translation gives CSVERTPFAGEAFF.

This clonotype was detected only a few times. This chain links TRBV2 with TRBJ2-2; unclear D gene. Trimming removed 4 bases from V and 6 bases from J, with 6 bases in between. This CDR3 is built from 12 residues. Germline CDR1 and CDR2: SNHLY and FYNNEI. The CDR3 loop is CASSVLSGELFF. As DNA, the CDR3 is TGTGCCAGCAGTGTCTTATCCGGGGAGCTGTTTTTT.

This chain links TRBV4-1 with TRBJ2-1; 8 nucleotides match TRBD2. V lost 2 bases and J lost 4; bases outside the gene matches: 7. The CDR3 covers 16 residues. The germline V gene encodes CDR1 MGHRA and CDR2 YSYEKL. CDR3 sequence reads: CASSQTPGLGYNEQFF. The CDR3 coding sequence is TGCGCCAGCAGCCAAACTCCGGGACTAGGATACAATGAGCAGTTCTTC.

Regarding this clonotype: The junction and the germline gene differ at one end; a read error may be behind it. The rearrangement links TRBV20-1 to TRBJ2-7, with 7 nucleotides matching TRBD1. Germline V gene data show CDR1 as DFQATT and CDR2 as SNEGSKA (reference sequence). The CDR3 covers 15 residues. DNA of the CDR3: TGCAGTGCTAGCCCCGGACAGGTATACTCCCACGAGCAGTACTTC. This encodes CSASPGQVYSHEQYF.

The J gene is TRBJ1-5, the V gene TRBV6-6; weak D call: TRBD1 (5 bases). V gave up 3 bases and J gave up 3 bases, with 12 bases separating them. The germline V gene has CDR1 MNHNY and CDR2 SVGAGI (reference sequence). The CDR3 totals 15 residues. CDR3 region: CASSYRPGTNQPQHF. CDR3 nucleotides: TGTGCCAGCAGTTATCGTCCCGGGACCAATCAGCCCCAGCATTTT.

The V and J genes are TRBV20-1 and TRBJ1-2; the match to TRBD1 covers 8 bases. Germline V lookup: CDR1 DFQATT, CDR2 SNEGSKA (reference sequence). V lost 4 bases, J lost 5 bases, and 6 bases stayed unmatched. This CDR3 is 13 amino acids long. CDR3 region: CSATTGALYGYTF. The CDR3 DNA is TGCAGTGCTACGACAGGGGCTCTATATGGCTACACCTTC.

This clonotype was seen repeatedly, ten times or more. This sequence joins TRBV28 and TRBJ1-5; D unclear. The germline V and J ends were trimmed by 7 bases and 4 bases, with 17 bases remaining between them. From germline, CDR1 is MDHEN and CDR2 SYDVKM. The CDR3 consists of 15 residues. CDR3 bases: TGTGCCAGCATATCGATTGTTTTTTTGAATCAGCCCCAGCATTTT. It specifies CASISIVFLNQPQHF. Full variable domain (rest looked up from reference TRBV28 and TRBJ1-5): DVKVTQSSRYLVKRTGEKVFLECVQDMDHENMFWYRQDPGLGLRLIYFSYDVKMKEKGDIPEGYSVSREKKERFSLILESASTNQTSMYLCASISIVFLNQPQHFGDGTRLSIL.

CDR3 DNA: TGTGCCAGCAGTTCATTACAGGATTACGAGCAGTACTTC. Its protein product is CASSSLQDYEQYF. The chain uses TRBV28 and TRBJ2-7; tentatively, D is TRBD1 (5 bases). Trimming removed 4 bases from V and 4 bases from J, with 11 bases in between. The CDR3 has 13 residues. Germline assignment: CDR1 MDHEN and CDR2 SYDVKM.

In its sample, this clonotype was seen a few times. The chain joins TRBV7-2 to TRBJ1-5; possible D gene TRBD1, 6 bases. CDR1 SGHTA and CDR2 FQGNSA come from the germline V gene. The CDR3 consists of 16 residues. V lost 5 bases and J lost 0, with 14 bases in between. CDR3 nucleotides: TGTGCCAGCAGCAGGGGGGCCGCGAATAGCAATCAGCCCCAGCATTTT. It yields the protein CASSRGAANSNQPQHF.

In this sample, this clonotype turned up a few times. CDR3 region: CASSLARGTDISYEQYF. CDR3 DNA: TGCGCCAGCAGCTTGGCCCGTGGGACGGATATCTCCTACGAGCAGTACTTC. The chain couples TRBV5-1 to TRBJ2-7, with D perhaps matching TRBD1 or TRBD2 (5 bases each). Germline V CDR1 and CDR2: SGHRS, YFSETQ. The CDR3 sequence is 17 residues long. Deletions cut 0 bases from V and 0 bases from J, with 16 bases between.

The sample holds a few counts of this clonotype. The chain carries TRBV20-1 and TRBJ2-3; 8 bases fit TRBD1. There are 16 residues in the CDR3. Germline trimming cut 4 bases from V and 1 base from J; bases unmatched to any gene: 10. Germline V lookup: CDR1 DFQATT, CDR2 SNEGSKA (reference sequence). The CDR3 protein is CSAKPSGGRGTDTQYF. The CDR3 nucleotides read TGCAGTGCTAAACCTTCAGGGGGCCGCGGCACAGATACGCAGTATTTT.

This chain connects TRBV7-6 to TRBJ1-2, with no clear D. Germline-derived CDR1 and CDR2 are SGHVS and FNYEAQ. The CDR3 has 17 residues. The germline V and J ends were trimmed by 2 bases and 4 bases, with 20 bases remaining between them. The CDR3 region is CASSLYGDMGVRYGYTF. The CDR3 bases are TGTGCCAGCAGCTTATATGGGGATATGGGCGTCCGCTATGGCTACACCTTC. Combining the CDR3 with reference TRBV7-6 and TRBJ1-2 gives the whole variable domain GAGVSQSPRYKVTKRGQDVALRCDPISGHVSLYWYRQALGQGPEFLTYFNYEAQQDKSGLPNDRFSAERPEGSISTLTIQRTEQRDSAMYRCASSLYGDMGVRYGYTFGSGTRLTVV.

The rearrangement links TRBV13 to TRBJ2-2; TRBD1 agrees at 8 bases. Germline loops: CDR1 PRHDT, CDR2 FYEKMQ (reference sequence). CDR3 length equals 17 residues. Trimming cost V 5 bases and J 6 bases; bases outside gene matches: 14. The CDR3 reads CASSQWPRQGNAGELFF. The DNA for the CDR3 is TGTGCCAGCAGCCAGTGGCCGCGACAGGGGAATGCCGGGGAGCTGTTTTTT.

Points on this clonotype: No conserved phenylalanine or tryptophan is present at the end of the CDR3, so a read error is the likely explanation. V gene TRBV6-5 combines with J gene TRBJ2-4, with D tentatively TRBD2 (7 bases). Trimming shortened V by 0 bases and J by 7 bases, and 13 bases separated the two germline ends. The germline CDR1 and CDR2 sequences are MNHEY and SVGAGI. The CDR3 sequence is 15 residues long. This CDR3 is CASSYSIGGGNIQYL. The CDR3 region has the DNA TGTGCCAGCAGTTACTCGATAGGGGGAGGGAACATTCAGTACCTC.

This clonotype was seen many times. V gene TRBV11-2 combines with J gene TRBJ2-1; 8 bases are shared with TRBD2. Germline V gene sequence: CDR1 SGHAT, CDR2 FQNNGV. Unmatched junction bases numbered 13, after V lost 1 base and J lost 5 bases. The CDR3 spans 18 residues. CDR3 sequence (DNA): TGTGCCAGCAGCTTAGCGGGAGGGCCTTTAACGTCCCACAATGAGCAGTTCTTC. Protein sequence: CASSLAGGPLTSHNEQFF.

This clonotype has more than one count but fewer than ten. The rearrangement joins TRBV12-2 to TRBJ2-4; no DNA check was done on the table's D call, TRBD2. TRBV12-2 represents a pseudogene. The CDR3 has 18 residues. CDR3 in amino acids: CASRGTSGAILAKNIQYF. The CDR3 nucleotides are TGTGCAAGTCGGGGAACTAGCGGGGCCATCCTAGCCAAAAACATTCAGTACTTC.

In this sample, this clonotype turned up a few times. The chain recombines TRBV18 with TRBJ2-2, with D possibly being TRBD1 or TRBD2 (6 bases each). This CDR3 spans 16 amino acids. Trimming left V 2 bases short and J 3 bases short, with 13 bases between. Germline V gene sequence: CDR1 KGHSH, CDR2 LQKENI. The CDR3 loop reads CASSPGGGRDTGELFF. In DNA, the CDR3 is TGTGCCAGCTCACCAGGAGGGGGACGGGACACCGGGGAGCTGTTTTTT.

This clonotype was seen a few times. For the CDR3, the DNA is TGTGCCAGCAGCTTAGCAACCACTAGCGGGGGCACAGATACGCAGTATTTT. It codes for CASSLATTSGGTDTQYF. V is TRBV7-2 and J is TRBJ2-3, with 10 bases aligning to TRBD2. The CDR3 extends over 17 amino acids. The germline CDR1 and CDR2 sequences are SGHTA and FQGNSA. V was clipped by 0 bases and J by 1 base; unmatched bases: 4.